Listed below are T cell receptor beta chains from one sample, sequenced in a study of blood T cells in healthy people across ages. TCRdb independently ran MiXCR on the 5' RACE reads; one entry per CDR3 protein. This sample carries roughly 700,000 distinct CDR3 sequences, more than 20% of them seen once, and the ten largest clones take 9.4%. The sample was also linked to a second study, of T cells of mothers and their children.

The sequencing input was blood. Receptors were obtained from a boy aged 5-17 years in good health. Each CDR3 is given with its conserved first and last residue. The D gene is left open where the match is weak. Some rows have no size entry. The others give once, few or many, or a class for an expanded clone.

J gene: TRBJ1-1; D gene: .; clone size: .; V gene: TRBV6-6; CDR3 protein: CASSYTGMNTEAFF; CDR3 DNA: TGTGCCAGCAGTTACACGGGCATGAACACTGAAGCTTTCTTT
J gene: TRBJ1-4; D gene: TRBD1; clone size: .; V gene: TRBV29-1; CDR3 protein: CSVQPGQGGNEKLFF; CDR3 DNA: TGCAGCGTACAACCGGGACAGGGGGGTAATGAAAAACTGTTTTTT
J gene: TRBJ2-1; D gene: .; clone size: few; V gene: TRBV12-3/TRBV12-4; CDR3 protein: CASSLKDFDEQFF; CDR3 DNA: TGTGCCAGCAGTTTAAAGGATTTCGATGAGCAGTTCTTC
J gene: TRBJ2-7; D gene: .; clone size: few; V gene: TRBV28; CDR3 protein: CASSFSDLYEQYF; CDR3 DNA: TGTGCCAGCAGTTTCTCCGACCTATACGAGCAGTACTTC
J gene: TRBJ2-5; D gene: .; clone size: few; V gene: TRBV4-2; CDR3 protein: CASSQALGSVETQYF; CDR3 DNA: TGTGCCAGCAGCCAAGCCCTGGGTAGCGTGGAGACCCAGTACTTC
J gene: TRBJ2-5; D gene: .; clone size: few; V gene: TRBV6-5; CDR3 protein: CASSYGQGKEQYF; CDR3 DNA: TGTGCCAGCAGTTACGGTCAGGGCAAAGAGCAGTACTTC
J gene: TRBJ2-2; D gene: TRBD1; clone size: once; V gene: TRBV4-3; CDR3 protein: CASSQETGGQGALGELFF; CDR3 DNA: TGCGCCAGCAGCCAAGAAACCGGTGGACAGGGGGCGCTCGGGGAGCTGTTTTTT
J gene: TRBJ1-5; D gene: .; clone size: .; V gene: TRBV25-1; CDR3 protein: CASSGWTRDIGSNQPQHF; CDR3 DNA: TGTGCCAGCAGTGGATGGACTCGGGACATAGGTTCCAATCAGCCCCAGCATTTT
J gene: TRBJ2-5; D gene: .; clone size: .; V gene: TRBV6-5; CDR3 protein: CASSILGGVFQETQYF; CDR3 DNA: TGTGCCAGCAGCATACTCGGGGGCGTCTTCCAAGAGACCCAGTACTTC
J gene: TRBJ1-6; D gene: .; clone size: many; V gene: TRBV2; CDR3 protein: CASFRDNNSPLHF; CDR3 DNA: TGTGCCAGCTTCCGGGACAATAATTCACCCCTCCACTTT
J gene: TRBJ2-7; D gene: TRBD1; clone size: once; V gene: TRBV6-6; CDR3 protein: CASSQTGGGRYEQYF; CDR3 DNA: TGTGCCAGCAGTCAAACAGGGGGCGGTCGGTACGAGCAGTACTTC
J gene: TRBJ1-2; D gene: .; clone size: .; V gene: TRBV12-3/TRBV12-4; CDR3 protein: CASSLSRVVGGYTF; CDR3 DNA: TGTGCCAGCAGTTTAAGCCGGGTCGTTGGTGGCTACACCTTC
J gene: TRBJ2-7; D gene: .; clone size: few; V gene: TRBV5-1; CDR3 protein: CASSLSEYYSYEQYF; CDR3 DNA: TGCGCCAGCAGCTTATCAGAATATTACTCCTACGAGCAGTACTTC
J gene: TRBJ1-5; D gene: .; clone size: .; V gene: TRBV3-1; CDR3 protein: CASSQMATNQPQHF; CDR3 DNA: TGTGCCAGCAGCCAAATGGCGACCAATCAGCCCCAGCATTTT
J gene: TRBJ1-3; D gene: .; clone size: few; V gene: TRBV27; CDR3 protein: CASSPAGGPGNTIYF; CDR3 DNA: TGTGCCAGCAGCCCCGCGGGGGGCCCTGGAAACACCATATATTTT
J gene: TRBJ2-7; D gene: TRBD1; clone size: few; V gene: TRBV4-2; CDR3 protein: CARNPGTETYEQYF; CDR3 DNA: TGTGCCAGGAATCCCGGGACAGAGACCTACGAGCAGTACTTC
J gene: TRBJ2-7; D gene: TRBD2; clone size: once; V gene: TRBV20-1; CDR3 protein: CSARALAGDYEQYF; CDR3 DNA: TGCAGTGCTAGAGCGCTAGCGGGAGACTACGAGCAGTACTTC
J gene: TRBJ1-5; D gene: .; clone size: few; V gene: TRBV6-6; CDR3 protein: CASLTGPLDNQPQHF; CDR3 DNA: TGTGCCAGCCTCACGGGCCCGCTGGATAATCAGCCCCAGCATTTT
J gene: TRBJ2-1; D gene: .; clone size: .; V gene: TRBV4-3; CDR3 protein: CASSQEVFGYNEQFF; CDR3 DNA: TGCGCCAGCAGCCAAGAAGTGTTTGGGTACAATGAGCAGTTCTTC